The subject of this entry is one T cell receptor beta chain. There is no known antigen for this receptor. Base qualities were left out, and no much larger clone turns up one base away. This entry is derived from a study of PD-1 blockade in classical Hodgkin lymphoma (TCRdb year 2020). Background on the whole study: Nivolumab dosing was 3 mg/kg intravenously every 2 weeks, continuing until either disease progression or unacceptable toxicity. The study used CyTOF and TCR beta sequencing to define a peripheral blood immune signature of response to PD-1 blockade in classical Hodgkin lymphoma. What the research found in general, with its limitations: Among trial patients, those achieving complete response had baseline diversity similar to that of newly diagnosed patients, while diversity was significantly lower in partial responders and progressors. Only a single clinical trial cohort was studied, and what caused the repertoire differences, possibly disease activity or prior therapy, remained undefined. Diversity was lower in patients who began nivolumab less than 1 year after ASCT, so these patients were left out of later analyses to avoid confounding by immune reconstitution. A significant rise by C4D1 was seen in CD4+ but not CD8+ TCR diversity (p=0.0027 vs p=0.16), with the rise being most apparent in complete responders (p=0.02). Baseline TCR diversity was reported to be lower in newly diagnosed patients than in healthy donors, and even lower in relapsed/refractory patients.

Measured from the cysteine to the phenylalanine, the CDR3 is 16 residues long. Left in the record is the CDR3 DNA by itself, 48 bases read in frame from the first base. The germline V gene (reference sequence) yields LNHDA for CDR1 and SQIVND for CDR2. Deletion took 7 bases off V and 3 bases off J, with a span of 21 bases between the germline ends. Genomic DNA was extracted with the Qiagen DNeasy kit from unsorted PBMCs and from negatively selected CD4+ and CD8+ fractions. Using primers that anneal to V and J segments, immunoSEQ multiplex PCR amplified the TCR beta CDR3 regions. A synthetic immune receptor repertoire was used to minimize amplification bias, and remaining bias was computationally removed after sequencing. The source study handled its data this way. Repertoire diversity was quantified as the Shannon entropy index using custom Python scripts. Unsorted, CD4+ and CD8+ repertoires were examined separately, except in combined analyses, for which CD4+ and CD8+ sequences were merged in silico. Clonal expansion was defined as a frequency increase of at least 2-fold after treatment compared with C1D1, and clones undetected at baseline were assigned a pseudocount of 0.5. Clones with 0 or 1 copy at C1D1 were classified as singleton clones, and clones with 2 or more copies were classified as non-singleton clones. Clones expanded in unsorted samples were assigned a CD4+, CD8+ or unknown annotation through matching of protein sequences in sorted samples from the same patient. Wilcoxon tests were applied to paired samples to test diversity changes from C1D1 to C4D1. In its TCRdb copy, this immuneACCESS table keeps in-frame sequences only and misses some clones. Where compared with another copy, unresolved V genes explain less than half of these, and the others have no known cause. D and trimming come from the DNA, and the V and J calls and clone size come from that table. The sample table lists several thousand clones, around 84% of them with a count of one. The top ten clones comprise under 55% of the sample.

The intended sense of this specimen's time point label: cycle 2 day 1 (C2D1) of nivolumab. Relapse after autologous stem cell transplantation had occurred in all trial patients, and cohorts A, B and C were distinguished by prior brentuximab vedotin exposure. The trial cohort was composed of approximately 60 patients with relapsed/refractory classical Hodgkin lymphoma, for whom complete response, partial response or progressive disease was recorded as best overall response. Single-agent nivolumab was administered to trial patients in the multi-cohort phase II CheckMate 205 trial. Best overall response was determined by an independent review committee according to the 2007 International Working Group response criteria. Trial PBMCs were obtained immediately prior to nivolumab initiation (C1D1) and on therapy at cycle 2 day 1 and cycle 4 day 1. Peripheral blood was collected in 8 mL Vacutainer Cell Preparation Tubes, from which PBMCs were isolated by centrifugation and then cryopreserved.

The V gene is TRBV19 and the J gene is TRBJ1-2; tentative D gene TRBD1, with 5 bases matching. This receptor was identified in a human donor with classical Hodgkin lymphoma. Sequencing used peripheral blood mononuclear cells (PBMCs), obtained before the second cycle of nivolumab. The DNA is TGTGCCAGTAACCTTCGATCGGGACCCGGCCACTATGGCTACACCTTC. Translation gives CASNLRSGPGHYGYTF.